A selection of T cell receptor beta chains follows, all from one sample in a study of cytomegalovirus exposure and HLA in healthy donors. Some clones are missing from TCRdb's copy, which holds only in-frame ones; the method was immunoSEQ multiplex PCR. Among roughly 150,000 clones listed, 65% to 80% were seen once. Input material: PBMCs. These receptors were collected from a woman aged 30 to 39 in good health and CMV-seronegative. The CDR3 runs from the conserved cysteine through the conserved F or W. The order of the fields is D gene, V gene, J gene, clone size, CDR3 length, CDR3 protein, CDR3 DNA. D genes are given only for firm matches. Clone size is not always given. Where it is, it says once, few, many or a class for expanded clones.

d_call: TRBD2
v_call: TRBV5-4
j_call: TRBJ2-3
clone_size: few
cdr3_length: 17
cdr3_aa: CASSYGTSGVRTDTQYF
cdr3_nt: TGTGCCAGCAGCTACGGGACTAGCGGGGTGCGCACAGATACGCAGTATTTT

d_call: TRBD1
v_call: TRBV6-6
j_call: TRBJ1-2
clone_size: NA
cdr3_length: 15
cdr3_aa: CASSSGQGANYGYTF
cdr3_nt: TGTGCCAGCAGTTCAGGACAGGGGGCAAACTATGGCTACACCTTC

d_call: TRBD1
v_call: TRBV7-2
j_call: TRBJ1-2
clone_size: NA
cdr3_length: 15
cdr3_aa: CASSLAGQGDYGYTF
cdr3_nt: TGTGCCAGCAGCTTAGCGGGACAGGGGGACTATGGCTACACCTTC

d_call: NA
v_call: TRBV28
j_call: TRBJ1-2
clone_size: NA
cdr3_length: 14
cdr3_aa: CASTLPGQNYGYTF
cdr3_nt: TGTGCCAGCACCTTGCCAGGACAGAACTATGGCTACACCTTC

d_call: NA
v_call: TRBV7-2
j_call: TRBJ1-3
clone_size: NA
cdr3_length: 17
cdr3_aa: CASSPRAGLLSGNTIYF
cdr3_nt: TGTGCCAGCAGCCCCCGGGCGGGGCTTCTTTCTGGAAACACCATATATTTT

d_call: NA
v_call: TRBV4-1
j_call: TRBJ2-1
clone_size: NA
cdr3_length: 14
cdr3_aa: CASSQYGAGNEQFF
cdr3_nt: TGCGCCAGCAGCCAATATGGCGCAGGCAATGAGCAGTTCTTC

d_call: TRBD1
v_call: TRBV7-2
j_call: TRBJ1-1
clone_size: NA
cdr3_length: 15
cdr3_aa: CASSATGTENTEAFF
cdr3_nt: TGTGCCAGCAGCGCTACCGGGACAGAGAACACTGAAGCTTTCTTT

d_call: TRBD2
v_call: TRBV5-4
j_call: TRBJ2-3
clone_size: NA
cdr3_length: 17
cdr3_aa: CASGTLAGGPSTDTQYF
cdr3_nt: TGTGCCAGCGGTACACTAGCGGGAGGGCCAAGCACAGATACGCAGTATTTT

d_call: NA
v_call: TRBV7-2
j_call: TRBJ1-3
clone_size: NA
cdr3_length: 12
cdr3_aa: CASSLYGDTIYF
cdr3_nt: TGTGCCAGCAGCTTATACGGGGACACCATATATTTT

d_call: TRBD2
v_call: TRBV6-1
j_call: TRBJ2-1
clone_size: NA
cdr3_length: 15
cdr3_aa: CASSEPSGGPNEQFF
cdr3_nt: TGTGCCAGCAGTGAACCTAGCGGGGGGCCCAATGAGCAGTTCTTC

d_call: NA
v_call: TRBV28
j_call: TRBJ2-7
clone_size: NA
cdr3_length: 15
cdr3_aa: CASSFSTSRAYEQYF
cdr3_nt: TGTGCCAGCAGCTTCTCAACAAGCAGGGCCTACGAGCAGTACTTC

d_call: TRBD1
v_call: TRBV10-3
j_call: TRBJ1-1
clone_size: few
cdr3_length: 13
cdr3_aa: CAISWDRGAEAFF
cdr3_nt: TGTGCCATCAGTTGGGACAGGGGGGCTGAAGCTTTCTTT

d_call: NA
v_call: TRBV4-2
j_call: TRBJ2-3
clone_size: NA
cdr3_length: 15
cdr3_aa: CASSQDLRRGDTQYF
cdr3_nt: TGTGCCAGCAGCCAAGACTTGCGGCGGGGAGATACGCAGTATTTT

d_call: TRBD2
v_call: TRBV7-9
j_call: TRBJ2-5
clone_size: NA
cdr3_length: 14
cdr3_aa: CASSSLAGHPTQYF
cdr3_nt: TGTGCCAGCAGCTCACTAGCGGGCCATCCGACCCAGTACTTC

d_call: TRBD1
v_call: TRBV19
j_call: TRBJ1-5
clone_size: NA
cdr3_length: 16
cdr3_aa: CASSIPGQGVDQPQHF
cdr3_nt: TGTGCCAGTAGTATACCGGGACAGGGTGTCGATCAGCCCCAGCATTTT

d_call: TRBD2
v_call: TRBV7-9
j_call: TRBJ2-3
clone_size: NA
cdr3_length: 16
cdr3_aa: CASAGASGTSTDTQYF
cdr3_nt: TGTGCCAGCGCTGGGGCTAGCGGGACTAGCACAGATACGCAGTATTTT

d_call: TRBD2
v_call: TRBV28
j_call: TRBJ2-1
clone_size: NA
cdr3_length: 17
cdr3_aa: CASRPRLAGGSYNEQFF
cdr3_nt: TGTGCCAGCAGACCTCGACTAGCGGGGGGATCCTACAATGAGCAGTTCTTC

d_call: TRBD2
v_call: TRBV29-1
j_call: TRBJ2-4
clone_size: NA
cdr3_length: 12
cdr3_aa: CSVLAGANIQYF
cdr3_nt: TGCAGCGTTCTGGCGGGAGCAAACATTCAGTACTTC

d_call: TRBD1
v_call: TRBV2
j_call: TRBJ1-5
clone_size: NA
cdr3_length: 15
cdr3_aa: CASSEGQGAFQPQHF
cdr3_nt: TGTGCCAGCAGTGAAGGACAGGGGGCGTTTCAGCCCCAGCATTTT

d_call: NA
v_call: TRBV6-6
j_call: TRBJ1-5
clone_size: NA
cdr3_length: 14
cdr3_aa: CASSPRALTWPQHF
cdr3_nt: TGTGCCAGCAGCCCCAGGGCCCTAACTTGGCCCCAGCATTTT

d_call: NA
v_call: TRBV29-1
j_call: TRBJ2-5
clone_size: NA
cdr3_length: 13
cdr3_aa: CSVETTSQETQYF
cdr3_nt: TGCAGCGTTGAAACGACTAGCCAAGAGACCCAGTACTTC

d_call: TRBD2
v_call: TRBV28
j_call: TRBJ2-7
clone_size: NA
cdr3_length: 14
cdr3_aa: CASHGLADSYEQYF
cdr3_nt: TGTGCCAGCCACGGACTAGCGGACTCCTACGAGCAGTACTTC

d_call: NA
v_call: TRBV5-1
j_call: TRBJ1-6
clone_size: NA
cdr3_length: 14
cdr3_aa: CASSVIGQNSPLHF
cdr3_nt: TGCGCCAGCAGCGTAATAGGACAGAATTCACCCCTCCACTTT

d_call: TRBD1
v_call: TRBV18
j_call: TRBJ1-1
clone_size: NA
cdr3_length: 15
cdr3_aa: CASSPGTGANTEAFF
cdr3_nt: TGTGCCAGCTCGCCCGGGACAGGGGCGAACACTGAAGCTTTCTTT

d_call: NA
v_call: TRBV10-2
j_call: TRBJ1-1
clone_size: NA
cdr3_length: 14
cdr3_aa: CASSLTDMNTEAFF
cdr3_nt: TGCGCCAGTTCCTTGACAGACATGAACACTGAAGCTTTCTTT

d_call: TRBD1
v_call: TRBV6-6
j_call: TRBJ2-7
clone_size: NA
cdr3_length: 13
cdr3_aa: CASSSGQTYEQYF
cdr3_nt: TGTGCCAGCAGTTCGGGACAGACATACGAGCAGTACTTC

d_call: TRBD2
v_call: TRBV11-2
j_call: TRBJ2-7
clone_size: NA
cdr3_length: 16
cdr3_aa: CASSSLLAGGPFEQYF
cdr3_nt: TGTGCCAGCAGCTCATTACTAGCGGGAGGGCCTTTCGAGCAGTACTTC

d_call: NA
v_call: TRBV28
j_call: TRBJ1-1
clone_size: NA
cdr3_length: 14
cdr3_aa: CASRTAGIQNRAFF
cdr3_nt: TGTGCCAGCAGGACCGCGGGGATCCAGAATCGGGCTTTCTTT

d_call: TRBD1
v_call: TRBV6-1
j_call: TRBJ2-7
clone_size: NA
cdr3_length: 15
cdr3_aa: CASSEGGTVFYEQYF
cdr3_nt: TGTGCCAGCAGTGAAGGGGGGACAGTATTCTACGAGCAGTACTTC

d_call: NA
v_call: TRBV7-6
j_call: TRBJ2-1
clone_size: NA
cdr3_length: 15
cdr3_aa: CASSLGTPTYNEQFF
cdr3_nt: TGTGCCAGCAGCTTAGGGACACCGACCTACAATGAGCAGTTCTTC

d_call: TRBD2
v_call: TRBV4-1
j_call: TRBJ2-3
clone_size: NA
cdr3_length: 18
cdr3_aa: CASSPGTSGRALGDTQYF
cdr3_nt: TGCGCCAGCAGCCCCGGGACTAGCGGGAGGGCCTTAGGAGATACGCAGTATTTT

d_call: NA
v_call: TRBV5-6
j_call: TRBJ1-2
clone_size: NA
cdr3_length: 16
cdr3_aa: CASSLGSLDLEDGYTF
cdr3_nt: TGTGCCAGCAGCTTGGGGAGTCTGGATCTTGAAGATGGCTACACCTTC

d_call: TRBD2
v_call: TRBV27
j_call: TRBJ2-7
clone_size: NA
cdr3_length: 14
cdr3_aa: CASSSSGSTYEQYF
cdr3_nt: TGTGCCAGCAGCTCCAGCGGGAGTACCTACGAGCAGTACTTC

d_call: TRBD1
v_call: TRBV4-2
j_call: TRBJ1-5
clone_size: NA
cdr3_length: 17
cdr3_aa: CASSQGGTANSNQPQHF
cdr3_nt: TGTGCCAGCAGCCAGGGCGGGACAGCGAATAGCAATCAGCCCCAGCATTTT

d_call: NA
v_call: TRBV7-8
j_call: TRBJ2-2
clone_size: NA
cdr3_length: 16
cdr3_aa: CASSLGQITNTGELFF
cdr3_nt: TGTGCCAGCAGCTTAGGTCAGATCACGAACACCGGGGAGCTGTTTTTT

d_call: NA
v_call: TRBV5-1
j_call: TRBJ2-7
clone_size: NA
cdr3_length: 14
cdr3_aa: CASSRPGDSYEQYF
cdr3_nt: TGCGCCAGCAGCCGTCCAGGGGACTCCTACGAGCAGTACTTC

d_call: TRBD2
v_call: TRBV10-3
j_call: TRBJ2-6
clone_size: NA
cdr3_length: 14
cdr3_aa: CATQDGRGANVLTF
cdr3_nt: TGTGCCACCCAAGACGGGAGGGGGGCCAACGTCCTGACTTTC

d_call: NA
v_call: TRBV6-1
j_call: TRBJ1-6
clone_size: NA
cdr3_length: 13
cdr3_aa: CASKAAVNSPLHF
cdr3_nt: TGTGCCAGCAAGGCGGCGGTAAATTCACCCCTCCACTTT

d_call: TRBD1
v_call: TRBV5-1
j_call: TRBJ1-4
clone_size: few
cdr3_length: 12
cdr3_aa: CASQGANEKLFF
cdr3_nt: TGCGCCAGCCAGGGGGCTAATGAAAAACTGTTTTTT

d_call: TRBD1
v_call: TRBV19
j_call: TRBJ1-3
clone_size: once
cdr3_length: 18
cdr3_aa: CASSQVLGDSSSGNTIYF
cdr3_nt: TGTGCCAGTAGTCAAGTACTTGGGGACAGTAGCTCTGGAAACACCATATATTTT

d_call: NA
v_call: TRBV29-1
j_call: TRBJ2-1
clone_size: few
cdr3_length: 13
cdr3_aa: CSVDALSDNEQFF
cdr3_nt: TGCAGCGTTGATGCACTATCGGACAATGAGCAGTTCTTC

d_call: TRBD2
v_call: TRBV4-2
j_call: TRBJ2-3
clone_size: NA
cdr3_length: 16
cdr3_aa: CASSRAAGGHTDTQYF
cdr3_nt: TGTGCCAGCAGCCGGGCAGCGGGGGGGCACACAGATACGCAGTATTTT

d_call: NA
v_call: TRBV10-2
j_call: TRBJ2-3
clone_size: NA
cdr3_length: 14
cdr3_aa: CASSFQGRTDTQYF
cdr3_nt: TGCGCCAGCAGTTTCCAGGGGCGCACAGATACGCAGTATTTT

d_call: TRBD2
v_call: TRBV19
j_call: TRBJ2-2
clone_size: few
cdr3_length: 15
cdr3_aa: CASSITSGRPGELFF
cdr3_nt: TGTGCCAGTAGTATTACTAGCGGGAGGCCCGGGGAGCTGTTTTTT

d_call: NA
v_call: TRBV6-6
j_call: TRBJ2-7
clone_size: NA
cdr3_length: 11
cdr3_aa: CASSSPGEQYF
cdr3_nt: TGTGCCAGCAGTTCCCCGGGTGAGCAGTACTTC

d_call: TRBD1
v_call: TRBV10-3
j_call: TRBJ1-1
clone_size: NA
cdr3_length: 14
cdr3_aa: CAISERTGSTEAFF
cdr3_nt: TGTGCCATCAGTGAGAGGACAGGGAGCACTGAAGCTTTCTTT

d_call: NA
v_call: TRBV19
j_call: TRBJ1-4
clone_size: once
cdr3_length: 12
cdr3_aa: CASHGGGEKLFF
cdr3_nt: TGTGCCAGTCACGGTGGAGGTGAAAAACTGTTTTTT

d_call: TRBD2
v_call: TRBV6-5
j_call: TRBJ2-5
clone_size: NA
cdr3_length: 16
cdr3_aa: CASSYPSGGNQETQYF
cdr3_nt: TGTGCCAGCAGTTACCCTAGCGGGGGGAACCAAGAGACCCAGTACTTC

d_call: NA
v_call: TRBV10-3
j_call: TRBJ2-7
clone_size: NA
cdr3_length: 14
cdr3_aa: CAIRDGQGGNEQYF
cdr3_nt: TGTGCCATCAGGGATGGACAGGGAGGGAACGAGCAGTACTTC

d_call: TRBD1
v_call: TRBV7-9
j_call: TRBJ1-1
clone_size: NA
cdr3_length: 14
cdr3_aa: CASSTGQGSTEAFF
cdr3_nt: TGTGCCAGCAGCACCGGACAGGGGAGCACTGAAGCTTTCTTT

d_call: TRBD1
v_call: TRBV30
j_call: TRBJ2-5
clone_size: NA
cdr3_length: 17
cdr3_aa: CAWNYFRGRPHQETQYF
cdr3_nt: TGTGCCTGGAACTACTTCAGGGGGAGACCGCACCAAGAGACCCAGTACTTC

d_call: NA
v_call: TRBV28
j_call: TRBJ1-2
clone_size: NA
cdr3_length: 12
cdr3_aa: CASSPLLSGYTF
cdr3_nt: TGTGCCAGCAGTCCCCTCCTTTCCGGCTACACCTTC

d_call: TRBD1
v_call: TRBV7-9
j_call: TRBJ1-1
clone_size: NA
cdr3_length: 17
cdr3_aa: CASSALGQAMGNTEAFF
cdr3_nt: TGTGCCAGCAGCGCACTGGGACAGGCCATGGGAAACACTGAAGCTTTCTTT

d_call: NA
v_call: TRBV7-3
j_call: TRBJ2-1
clone_size: NA
cdr3_length: 13
cdr3_aa: CASSLFRGNEQFF
cdr3_nt: TGTGCCAGCAGCTTATTTCGGGGGAACGAGCAGTTCTTC

d_call: NA
v_call: TRBV7-3
j_call: TRBJ2-5
clone_size: NA
cdr3_length: 14
cdr3_aa: CASSLTGGQETQYF
cdr3_nt: TGTGCCAGCAGCTTAACTGGCGGCCAAGAGACCCAGTACTTC